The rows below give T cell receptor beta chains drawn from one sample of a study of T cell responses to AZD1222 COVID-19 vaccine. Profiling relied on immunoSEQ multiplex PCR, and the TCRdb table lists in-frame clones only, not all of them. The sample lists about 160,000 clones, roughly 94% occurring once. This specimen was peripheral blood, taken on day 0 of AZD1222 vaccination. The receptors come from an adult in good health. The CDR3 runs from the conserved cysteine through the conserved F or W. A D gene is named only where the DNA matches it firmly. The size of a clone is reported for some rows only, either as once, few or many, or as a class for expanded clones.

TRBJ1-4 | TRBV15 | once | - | CATSRDSGLNEKLFF | TGTGCCACCAGCAGAGATTCGGGCCTTAATGAAAAACTGTTTTTT
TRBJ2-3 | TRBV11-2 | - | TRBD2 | CASSLPRGLAGGPYDTQYF | TGTGCCAGCAGCCTGCCGCGGGGACTAGCGGGAGGGCCTTACGATACGCAGTATTTT
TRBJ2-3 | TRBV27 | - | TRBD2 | CASNQLRTSGGAPTDTQYF | TGTGCCAGCAATCAACTCAGGACTAGCGGGGGCGCTCCCACAGATACGCAGTATTTT
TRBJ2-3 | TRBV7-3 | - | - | CASSLGLSADTQYF | TGTGCCAGCAGCCTTGGACTTAGCGCAGATACGCAGTATTTT
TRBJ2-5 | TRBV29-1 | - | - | CSARMGLWETQYF | TGCAGCGCTCGTATGGGGCTCTGGGAGACCCAGTACTTC
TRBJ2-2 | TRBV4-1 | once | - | CASTAVSGPNTGELFF | TGCGCCAGCACAGCGGTTAGCGGACCGAACACCGGGGAGCTGTTTTTT
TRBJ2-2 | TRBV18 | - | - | CASSPASTGELFF | TGTGCCAGCTCACCGGCGTCCACCGGGGAGCTGTTTTTT
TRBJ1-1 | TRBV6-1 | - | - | CASSEAERVLWTEAFF | TGTGCCAGCAGTGAAGCTGAAAGGGTGTTGTGGACTGAAGCTTTCTTT
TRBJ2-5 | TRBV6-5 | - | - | CASSGGRGQETQYF | TGTGCCAGCAGCGGAGGACGAGGCCAAGAGACCCAGTACTTC
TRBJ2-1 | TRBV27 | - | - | CASSFTGGPYNEQFF | TGTGCCAGCAGTTTTACCGGGGGCCCCTACAATGAGCAGTTCTTC
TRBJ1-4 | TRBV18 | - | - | CASSRSQLGNEKLFF | TGTGCCAGCTCCCGAAGCCAACTCGGTAATGAAAAACTGTTTTTT
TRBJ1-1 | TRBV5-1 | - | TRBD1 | CASSERTGRSTEAFF | TGCGCCAGCAGCGAAAGGACAGGGAGGAGCACTGAAGCTTTCTTT
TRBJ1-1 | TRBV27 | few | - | CASATRGTVGNTEAFF | TGTGCCAGCGCCACTCGGGGAACAGTTGGTAACACTGAAGCTTTCTTT
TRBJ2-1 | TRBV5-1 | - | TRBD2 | CASSKQQAGGLGEQFF | TGCGCCAGCAGCAAACAGCAAGCGGGGGGGCTCGGTGAGCAGTTCTTC
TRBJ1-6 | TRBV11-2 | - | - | CASSFEINSPLHF | TGTGCCAGCAGCTTTGAGATTAATTCACCCCTCCACTTT
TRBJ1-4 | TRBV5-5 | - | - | CASSLEGAATNEKLFF | TGTGCCAGCAGCTTGGAAGGGGCGGCAACTAATGAAAAACTGTTTTTT
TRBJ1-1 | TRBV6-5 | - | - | CASSFVSNTEAFF | TGTGCCAGCAGTTTCGTATCGAACACTGAAGCTTTCTTT
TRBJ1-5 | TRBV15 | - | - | CATSRYADNQPQHF | TGTGCCACCAGCAGATATGCGGATAATCAGCCCCAGCATTTT
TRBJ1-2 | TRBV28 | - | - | CASSFPGGGYTF | TGTGCCAGCAGTTTCCCCGGTGGGGGCTACACCTTC
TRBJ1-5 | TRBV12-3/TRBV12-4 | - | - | CATTGGPHQPQHF | TGTGCCACCACGGGGGGACCCCACCAGCCCCAGCATTTT
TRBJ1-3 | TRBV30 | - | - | CAWTSGLSGNTIYF | TGTGCCTGGACTAGTGGGCTCTCTGGAAACACCATATATTTT
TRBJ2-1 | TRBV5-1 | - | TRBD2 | CASSLASLAGGLSSYNEQFF | TGCGCCAGCAGCTTGGCCTCGCTAGCGGGAGGTCTGAGCTCCTACAATGAGCAGTTCTTC
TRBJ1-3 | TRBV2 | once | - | CASSDPPNTIYF | TGTGCCAGCAGTGACCCCCCAAACACCATATATTTT
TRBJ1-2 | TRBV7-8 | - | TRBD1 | CASSLGTASNYGYTF | TGTGCCAGCAGCTTGGGGACAGCATCTAACTATGGCTACACCTTC
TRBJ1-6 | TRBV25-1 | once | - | CASSQGLETLHF | TGTGCCAGCAGTCAGGGATTAGAGACCCTCCACTTT
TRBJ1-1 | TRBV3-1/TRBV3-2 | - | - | CASSQDGATMNTEAFF | TGTGCCAGCAGCCAAGACGGCGCCACTATGAACACTGAAGCTTTCTTT
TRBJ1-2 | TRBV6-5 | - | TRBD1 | CASSYQPGQYNYGYTF | TGTGCCAGCAGTTACCAACCGGGACAGTATAACTATGGCTACACCTTC
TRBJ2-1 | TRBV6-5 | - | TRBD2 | CASSSLAGAYNEQFF | TGTGCCAGCAGTTCATTAGCGGGCGCTTACAATGAGCAGTTCTTC
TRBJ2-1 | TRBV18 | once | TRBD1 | CASSPGQGSYNEQFF | TGTGCCAGCTCCCCGGGACAGGGGTCCTACAATGAGCAGTTCTTC
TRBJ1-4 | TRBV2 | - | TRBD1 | CASTRRDRGNEKLFF | TGTGCCAGCACCCGACGGGACAGGGGAAATGAAAAACTGTTTTTT
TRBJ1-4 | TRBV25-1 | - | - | CASSELDGLNEKLFF | TGTGCCAGCAGTGAATTGGACGGGTTAAATGAAAAACTGTTTTTT
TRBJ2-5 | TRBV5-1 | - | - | CASGRGGETQYF | TGCGCCAGCGGCCGGGGCGGAGAGACCCAGTACTTC
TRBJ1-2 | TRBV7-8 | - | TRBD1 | CASSSRFTGTGPQRGGYTF | TGTGCCAGCAGCTCCAGATTCACCGGGACAGGGCCGCAGCGTGGTGGCTACACCTTC
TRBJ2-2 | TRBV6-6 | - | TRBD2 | CASSRGLAGVGTGELFF | TGTGCCAGCAGTCGAGGGCTAGCGGGAGTTGGGACCGGGGAGCTGTTTTTT
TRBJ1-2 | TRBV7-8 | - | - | CASSRSQGDGYTF | TGTGCCAGCAGCCGATCTCAAGGGGATGGCTACACCTTC
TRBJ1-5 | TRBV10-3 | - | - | CAISGRGEDQPQHF | TGTGCCATCAGTGGGCGAGGGGAGGATCAGCCCCAGCATTTT
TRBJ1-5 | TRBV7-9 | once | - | CASSPRGGNNQPQHF | TGTGCCAGCAGCCCGAGGGGGGGTAACAATCAGCCCCAGCATTTT
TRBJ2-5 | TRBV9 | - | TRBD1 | CASSESTGVVTQYF | TGTGCCAGCAGTGAATCGACAGGGGTTGTGACCCAGTACTTC
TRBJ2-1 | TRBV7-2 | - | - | CATAGTHPYNEQFF | TGTGCCACGGCGGGGACTCACCCCTACAATGAGCAGTTCTTC